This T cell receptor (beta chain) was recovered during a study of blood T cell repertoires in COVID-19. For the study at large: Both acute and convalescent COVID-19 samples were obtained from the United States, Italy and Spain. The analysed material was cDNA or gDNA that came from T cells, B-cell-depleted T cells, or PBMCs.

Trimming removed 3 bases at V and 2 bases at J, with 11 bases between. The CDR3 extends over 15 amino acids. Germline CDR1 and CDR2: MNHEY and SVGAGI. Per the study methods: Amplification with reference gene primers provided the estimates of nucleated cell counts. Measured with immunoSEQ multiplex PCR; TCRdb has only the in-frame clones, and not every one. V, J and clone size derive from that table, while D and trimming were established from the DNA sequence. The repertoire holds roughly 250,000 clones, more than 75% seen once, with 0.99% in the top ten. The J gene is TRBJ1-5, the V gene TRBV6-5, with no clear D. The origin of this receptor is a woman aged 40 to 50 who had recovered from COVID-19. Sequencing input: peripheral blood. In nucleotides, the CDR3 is TGTGCCAGCAGTTATTCCCCCGCGGGCAATCAGCCCCAGCATTTT. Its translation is CASSYSPAGNQPQHF.